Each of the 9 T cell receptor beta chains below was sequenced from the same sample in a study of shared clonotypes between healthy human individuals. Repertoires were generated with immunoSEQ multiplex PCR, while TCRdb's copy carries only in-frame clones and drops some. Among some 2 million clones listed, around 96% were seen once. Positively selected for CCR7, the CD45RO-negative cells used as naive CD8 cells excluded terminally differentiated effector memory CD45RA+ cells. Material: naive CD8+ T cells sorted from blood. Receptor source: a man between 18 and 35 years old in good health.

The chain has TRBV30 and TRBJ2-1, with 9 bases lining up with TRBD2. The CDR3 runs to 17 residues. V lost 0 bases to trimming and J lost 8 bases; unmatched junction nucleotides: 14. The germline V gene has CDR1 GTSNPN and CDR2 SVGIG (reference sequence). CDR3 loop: CAWSVSDWASGKDEQFF. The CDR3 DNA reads TGTGCCTGGAGTGTGTCCGATTGGGCTAGCGGGAAGGATGAGCAGTTCTTC.

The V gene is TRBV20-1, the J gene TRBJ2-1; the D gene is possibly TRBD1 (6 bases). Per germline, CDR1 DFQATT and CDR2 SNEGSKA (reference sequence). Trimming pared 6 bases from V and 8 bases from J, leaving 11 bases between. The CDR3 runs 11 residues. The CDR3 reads CSATAGDEQFF. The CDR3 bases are TGCAGTGCCACGGCAGGGGATGAGCAGTTCTTC.

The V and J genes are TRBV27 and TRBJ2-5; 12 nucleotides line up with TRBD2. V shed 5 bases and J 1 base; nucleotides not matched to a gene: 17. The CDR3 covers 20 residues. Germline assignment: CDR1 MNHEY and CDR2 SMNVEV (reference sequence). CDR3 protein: CASSDGLAGSPVSFQETQYF. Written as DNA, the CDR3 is TGTGCCAGCAGTGATGGACTAGCGGGGAGCCCCGTATCTTTCCAAGAGACCCAGTACTTC.

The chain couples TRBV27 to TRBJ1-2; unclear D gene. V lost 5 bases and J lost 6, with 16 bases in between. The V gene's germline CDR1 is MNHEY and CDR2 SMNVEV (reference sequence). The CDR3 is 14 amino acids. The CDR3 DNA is TGTGCCAGCAGTCCCCGGGGTCCCGGTAATGGCTACACCTTC. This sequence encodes CASSPRGPGNGYTF.

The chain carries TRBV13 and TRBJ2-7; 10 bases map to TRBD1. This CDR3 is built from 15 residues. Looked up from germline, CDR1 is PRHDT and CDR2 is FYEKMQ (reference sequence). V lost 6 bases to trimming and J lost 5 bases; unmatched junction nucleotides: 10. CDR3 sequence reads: CASSPTGTGENEQYF. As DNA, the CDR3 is TGTGCCAGCAGTCCAACCGGGACAGGGGAGAACGAGCAGTACTTC. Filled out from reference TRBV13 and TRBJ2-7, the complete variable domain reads AAGVIQSPRHLIKEKRETATLKCYPIPRHDTVYWYQQGPGQDPQFLISFYEKMQSDKGSIPDRFSAQQFSDYHSELNMSSLELGDSALYFCASSPTGTGENEQYFGPGTRLTVT.

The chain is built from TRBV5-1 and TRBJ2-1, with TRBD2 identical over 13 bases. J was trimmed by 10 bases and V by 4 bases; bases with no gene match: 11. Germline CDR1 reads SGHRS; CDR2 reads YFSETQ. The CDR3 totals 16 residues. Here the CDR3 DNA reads TGCGCCAGCAGCCCGGGACTAGCGGGGTTACTAGGGGAGCAGTTCTTC. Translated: CASSPGLAGLLGEQFF.

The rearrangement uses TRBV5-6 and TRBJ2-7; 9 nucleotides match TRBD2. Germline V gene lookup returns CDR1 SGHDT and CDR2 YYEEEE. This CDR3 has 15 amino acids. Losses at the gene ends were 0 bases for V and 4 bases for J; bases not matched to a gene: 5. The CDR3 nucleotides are TGTGCCAGCAGCTTGGGAGGACTAGCGCGATACGAGCAGTACTTC. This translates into CASSLGGLARYEQYF.

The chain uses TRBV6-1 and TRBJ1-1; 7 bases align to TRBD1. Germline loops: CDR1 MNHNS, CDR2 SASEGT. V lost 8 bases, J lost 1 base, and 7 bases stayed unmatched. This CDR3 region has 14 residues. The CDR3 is CASSWDRTNTEAFF. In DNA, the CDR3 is TGTGCCAGCTCGTGGGACAGAACGAACACTGAAGCTTTCTTT.

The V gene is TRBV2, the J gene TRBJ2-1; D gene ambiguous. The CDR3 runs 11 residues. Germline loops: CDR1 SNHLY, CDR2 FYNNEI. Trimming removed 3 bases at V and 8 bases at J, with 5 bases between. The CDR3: CASSEVHEQFF. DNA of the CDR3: TGTGCCAGCAGTGAGGTCCATGAGCAGTTCTTC.